The clone carrying this TCR beta chain has only a few counts. The data derive from a study of blood T cell repertoires in COVID-19. CDR3 length: 16 amino acids. Germline assignment: CDR1 MNHEY and CDR2 SVGAGI. V was cut by 2 bases and J by 0 bases, with 13 bases left in between. Clones were sequenced by immunoSEQ multiplex PCR, and TCRdb holds only the in-frame ones, with some missing. The table includes about 190,000 clones, 65% to 85% detected once. Recovered status applied to Cohort 3 donors who had two consecutive negative PCRs. It also applied to those with clearance or with symptom resolution. V and J are TRBV6-5 and TRBJ1-1, with a possible D match to TRBD1 (6 bases). The clonotype originates from a woman aged 25-40 years who had recovered from COVID-19. Material: PBMCs or T cells enriched from blood (not recorded which). CDR3 DNA: TGTGCCAGCAGTTACCGAGGGGGTCGGTTGAACACTGAAGCTTTCTTT. Amino acids: CASSYRGGRLNTEAFF.